The clone carrying this T cell receptor beta chain came up a few times. This CDR3 has 17 residues. Germline loops: CDR1 MNHEY, CDR2 SMNVEV (reference sequence). Unmatched junction bases numbered 3, after V lost 2 bases and J lost 1 base. This specimen belongs to a study of identical twins. MiXCR, applied by TCRdb to the 5' RACE reads, yields one record per CDR3 protein. The sample carries some 230,000 distinct CDR3 sequences, 6.5% to 8% recorded once. The same sample was also studied in work on T cells expressing NK-cell markers.

V gene TRBV27 combines with J gene TRBJ2-6; 9 bases line up with TRBD1. Sequencing input: CD8+ T cells sorted from blood. This clonotype was obtained from a woman aged 18-29 years in good health. CDR3 region: CASSLRDRASGANVLTF. CDR3 sequence (DNA): TGTGCCAGCAGTTTAAGGGACAGGGCTTCTGGGGCCAACGTCCTGACTTTC.